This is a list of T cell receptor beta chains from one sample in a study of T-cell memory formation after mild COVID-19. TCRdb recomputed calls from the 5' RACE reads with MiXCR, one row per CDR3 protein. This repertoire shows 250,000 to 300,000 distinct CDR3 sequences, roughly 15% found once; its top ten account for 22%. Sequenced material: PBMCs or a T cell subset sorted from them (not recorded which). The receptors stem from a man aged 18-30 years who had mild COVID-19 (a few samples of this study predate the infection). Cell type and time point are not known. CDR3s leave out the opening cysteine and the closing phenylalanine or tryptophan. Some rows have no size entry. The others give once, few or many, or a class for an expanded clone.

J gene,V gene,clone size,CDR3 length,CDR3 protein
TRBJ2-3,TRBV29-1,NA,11,SSAGLVFDTQY
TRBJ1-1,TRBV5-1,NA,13,ASSLEGRGRTEAF
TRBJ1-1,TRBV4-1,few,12,ASSQPTGETEAF
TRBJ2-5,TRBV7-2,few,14,ASSLVVGLGQETQY
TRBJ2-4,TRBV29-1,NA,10,SVTGDQNIQY
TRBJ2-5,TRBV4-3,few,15,ASSQGRGRDMEETQY
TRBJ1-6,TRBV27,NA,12,ASSSGSLNSPLH
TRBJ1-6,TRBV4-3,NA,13,ASRDWDRENSPLH
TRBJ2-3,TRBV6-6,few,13,ASSYETGRTDTQY
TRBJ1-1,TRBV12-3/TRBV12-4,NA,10,ASRKQGTEAF
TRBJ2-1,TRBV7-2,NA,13,ASSWGLAGVNEQF
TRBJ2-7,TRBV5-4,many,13,ASSRRTVQSYEQY
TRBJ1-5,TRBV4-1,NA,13,ASTRTGDSNQPQH
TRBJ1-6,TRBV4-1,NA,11,ASSQDTVRPLH
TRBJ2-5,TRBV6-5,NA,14,ASSYWGDRREETQY
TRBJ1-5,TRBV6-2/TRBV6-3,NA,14,ASSNRQGPVNQPQH
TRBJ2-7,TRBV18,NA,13,ASSPGASTTHEQY
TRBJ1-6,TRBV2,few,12,ASSEDTYNSPLH
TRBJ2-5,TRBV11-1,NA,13,ASSRDPGYQETQY
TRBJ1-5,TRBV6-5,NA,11,ASSTGAGQPQH
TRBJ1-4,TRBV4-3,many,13,ASSQDISSNEKLF
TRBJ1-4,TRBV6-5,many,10,ASSRRGEKLF
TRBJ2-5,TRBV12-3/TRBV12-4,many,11,ASRQAHQETQY
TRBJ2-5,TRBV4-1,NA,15,ASKPEASGGMGRFQY
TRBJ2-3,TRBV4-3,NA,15,ASSQDTSRGFADTQY
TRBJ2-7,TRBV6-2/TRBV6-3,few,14,ASSTFDGTEPYEQY
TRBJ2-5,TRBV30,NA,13,AWSVQAVGGETQY
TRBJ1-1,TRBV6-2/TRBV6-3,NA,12,ASSYSGQGAEAF
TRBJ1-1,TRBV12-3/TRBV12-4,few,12,ASSRQARNTEAF
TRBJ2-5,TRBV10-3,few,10,AIGQEQETQY
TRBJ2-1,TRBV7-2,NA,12,ASSFGAAPDEQF
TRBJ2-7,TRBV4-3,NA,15,ASSQELRGARPYEQY
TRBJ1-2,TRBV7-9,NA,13,ASSSAPGQSYGYT
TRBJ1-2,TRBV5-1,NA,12,ASSLQSPNYGYT
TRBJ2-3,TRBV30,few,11,ASNWGRTDTQY
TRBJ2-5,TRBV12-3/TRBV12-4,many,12,ASSLRGLGETQY
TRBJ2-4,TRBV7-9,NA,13,ASSLMSGAGNIQY